The sequence of this T cell receptor (beta chain) was determined in a study of human T cells and chemical hapten exposure. At the level of the study: In the sensitization step, 2% DPC was placed on roughly 2 cm by roughly 2 cm of upper inner arm skin.

This clonotype appeared many times. What it binds is not known. Notes on the study in general: The donors suffered from alopecia, so their immune response may not match that of healthy people.

Time point given: patch test 3, about 24 weeks after DPC sensitization. As to treatment: therapeutic diphenylcyclopropenone sensitization with weekly scalp DPC. This CDR3 comprises 17 residues. The V end lost 4 bases, the J end lost 2 bases, and 20 bases lay between the germline ends. Each CDR3 protein is one row after TCRdb ran MiXCR on the RACE reads. The repertoire includes fewer than 100,000 distinct CDR3 sequences, 9.5% to 13% of them detected once, and 0.85% to 1.2% sits in the top ten. V usage is TRBV12-3 or TRBV12-4 and J usage is TRBJ2-5; D not certain. This material consisted of whole blood, taken in connection with sensitization to the hapten diphenylcyclopropenone (DPC). The sequence derives from a woman in her thirties with alopecia areata. Some clones in this sample may be carry-over from other donors' samples. The CDR3 spells CASSSLVRTSPQETQYF. CDR3 sequence (DNA): TGTGCCAGCAGTTCCCTGGTCCGAACGTCACCTCAAGAGACCCAGTACTTC.